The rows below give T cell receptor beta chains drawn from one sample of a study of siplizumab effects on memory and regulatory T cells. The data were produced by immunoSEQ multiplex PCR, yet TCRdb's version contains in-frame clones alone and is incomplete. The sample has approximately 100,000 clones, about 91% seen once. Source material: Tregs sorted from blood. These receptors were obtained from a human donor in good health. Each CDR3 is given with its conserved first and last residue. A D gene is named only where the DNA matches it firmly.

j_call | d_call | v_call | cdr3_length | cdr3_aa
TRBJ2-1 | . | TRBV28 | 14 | CASSWVTTYNEQFF
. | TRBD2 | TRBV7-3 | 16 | CASSPGLARFSYEQYF
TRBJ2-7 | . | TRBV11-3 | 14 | CASSLAVGHYEQYF
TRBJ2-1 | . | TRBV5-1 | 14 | CASSLRQSYNEQFF
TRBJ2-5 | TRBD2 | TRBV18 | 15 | CASSPIAGVAETQYF
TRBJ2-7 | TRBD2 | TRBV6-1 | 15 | CASSLLREGPYEQYF
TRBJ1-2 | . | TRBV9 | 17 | CASSVLPVYRGSGGYTF
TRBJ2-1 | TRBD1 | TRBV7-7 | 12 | CAWTGLYNEQFF
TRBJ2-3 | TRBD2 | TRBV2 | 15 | CASSVAGGRTDTQYF
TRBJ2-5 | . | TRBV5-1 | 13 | CASSQISRETQYF
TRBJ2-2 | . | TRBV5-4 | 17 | CASSLLANALNTGELFF
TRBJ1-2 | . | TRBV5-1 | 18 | CASSLVGVGGAANYGYTF
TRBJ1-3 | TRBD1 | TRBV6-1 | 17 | CASSEVGQGFSGNTIYF
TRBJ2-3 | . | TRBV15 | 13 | CATSRGSSDTQYF
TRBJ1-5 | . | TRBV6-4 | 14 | CASSEQFSNQPQHF
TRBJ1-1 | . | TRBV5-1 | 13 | CASSYRLGGEAFF
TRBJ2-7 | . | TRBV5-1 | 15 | CASRFTTGSSYEQYF
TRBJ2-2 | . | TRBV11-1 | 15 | CASSPTGRATGELFF
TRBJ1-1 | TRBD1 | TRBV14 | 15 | CASSQDRGRGTEAFF
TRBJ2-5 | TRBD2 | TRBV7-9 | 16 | CASSLRSGRAGETQYF
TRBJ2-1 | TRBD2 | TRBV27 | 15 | CASSLWLAGDNEQFF
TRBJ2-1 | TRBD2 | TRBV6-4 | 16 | CASSDSGTSGSHEQFF
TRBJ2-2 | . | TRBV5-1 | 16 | CASSSLLSGTTGELFF
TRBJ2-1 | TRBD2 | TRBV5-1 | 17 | CASTRLAGLSSYNEQFF
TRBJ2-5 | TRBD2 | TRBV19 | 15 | CASSIDVGTSGIKYF
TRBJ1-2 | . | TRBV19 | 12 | CASSPFHYGYTF
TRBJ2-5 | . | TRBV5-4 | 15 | CASSLGRTPQETQYF
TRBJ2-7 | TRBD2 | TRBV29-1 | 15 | CSVARGLAGAYEQYF
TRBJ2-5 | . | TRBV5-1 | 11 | CASSFGETQYF
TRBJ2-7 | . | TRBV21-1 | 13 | CASSKGPFYEQYF
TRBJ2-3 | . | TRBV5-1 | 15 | CASSFLRGSTDTQYF
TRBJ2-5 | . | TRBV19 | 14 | CASSIQLAGETQYF
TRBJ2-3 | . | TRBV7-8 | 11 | CASSSQVTQYF
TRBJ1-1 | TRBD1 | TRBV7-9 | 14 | CASSLPGQTTKAFF
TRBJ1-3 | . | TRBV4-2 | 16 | CASSQDPGAEGNTIYF
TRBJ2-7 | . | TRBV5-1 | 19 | CASAPLGMFGGLPGSEQYF
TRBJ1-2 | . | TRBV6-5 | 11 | CASRAFYGYTF
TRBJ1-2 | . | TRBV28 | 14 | CASSLSVILYGYTF
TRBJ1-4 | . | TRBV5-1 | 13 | CASSARANEKLFF
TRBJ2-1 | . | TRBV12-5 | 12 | CACSGDYNEQFF
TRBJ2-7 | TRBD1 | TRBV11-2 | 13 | CASSWDRDYEQYF
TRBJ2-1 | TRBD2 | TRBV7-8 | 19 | CASSPGTSGRAVRLHEQFF
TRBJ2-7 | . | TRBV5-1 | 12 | CASSPPSWEQYF
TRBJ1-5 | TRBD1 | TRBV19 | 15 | CASSIAVQGRQPQHF
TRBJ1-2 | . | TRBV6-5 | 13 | CASRDRINYGYTF
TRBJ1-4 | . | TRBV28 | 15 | CASSTLSATNEKLFF
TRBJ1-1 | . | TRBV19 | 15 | CASSIGVPMNTEAFF
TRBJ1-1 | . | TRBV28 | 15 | CASSAPRMGDTEAFF
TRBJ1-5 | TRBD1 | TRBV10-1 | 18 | CASSPGQYLRYSNQPQHF
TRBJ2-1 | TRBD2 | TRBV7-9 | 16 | CASSSGLAGPKNEQFF
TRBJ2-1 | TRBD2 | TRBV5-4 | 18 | CASSPGTSGALSYNEQFF
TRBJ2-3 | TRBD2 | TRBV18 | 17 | CASSPPGAGGPTDTQYF
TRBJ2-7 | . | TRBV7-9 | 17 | CASSLVARRGQPYEQYF
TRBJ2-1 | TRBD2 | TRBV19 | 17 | CASSPTGTSGRVNEQFF
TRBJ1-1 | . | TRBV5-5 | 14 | CASSTRDTYTEAFF
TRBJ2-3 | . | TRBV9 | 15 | CASSETGTSTDTQYF
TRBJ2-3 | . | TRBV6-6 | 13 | CASSYGEMNTQYF
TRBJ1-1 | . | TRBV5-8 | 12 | CASSFLTAEAFF
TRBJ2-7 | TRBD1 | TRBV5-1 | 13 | CASSWTGDYEQYF